This entry lists 28 T cell receptor beta chains sequenced from one sample in a study of regulatory T cells in long-lasting Graves disease. Time point here: newly diagnosed GD, antithyroid drugs for less than 3 months. Extracted RNA from PBMCs served as the source of the TCR library. Assembly of TCR beta libraries relied on iRepertoire HTBI primers together with Arm-PCR of CDR3 regions. MiXCR, applied by TCRdb to the multiplex PCR reads, yields one record per CDR3 protein. The repertoire holds 350,000 to 450,000 distinct CDR3 sequences, under 15% seen once, with around 15% in the top ten. The same data also went into a second study, on T cells in Graves' hyperthyroidism and ophthalmopathy.

Sequenced material: peripheral blood mononuclear cells (PBMCs), taken at new diagnosis, from a patient treated with antithyroid drugs. The receptors stem from a woman between 25 and 40 years old with Graves disease.

The J gene is TRBJ2-1, the V gene TRBV27; no firm D call. CDR1 is MNHEY, CDR2 SMNVEV, per germline (reference sequence). Trimming left V 4 bases short and J 10 bases short, with 17 bases between. CDR3 length equals 14 residues. Written as DNA, the CDR3 is TGTGCCAGCAGTTCCCCCCTTGGAAGAGGCGAGCAGTTCTTC. Its translation: CASSSPLGRGEQFF.

This clonotype has a count of ten or more. The V call is TRBV27, the J call TRBJ1-2; 8 positions agree with TRBD1. CDR1 is MNHEY, CDR2 SMNVEV, per germline (reference sequence). The CDR3 is 13 residues long. The ends lost 5 bases at V and 7 bases at J; junction bases unmatched: 6. The CDR3 reads CASSPTGAGGYTF. CDR3 DNA sequence: TGTGCCAGCAGTCCGACAGGGGCAGGTGGCTACACCTTC.

The sample holds a few counts of this clonotype. The chain uses TRBV5-1 and TRBJ2-1; 7 bases are a match to TRBD2. Germline assignment: CDR1 SGHRS and CDR2 YFSETQ. The CDR3 runs to 16 residues. With V trimmed by 2 bases and J by 1 base, 6 bases remained unmatched. The CDR3 DNA is TGCGCCAGCAGCTTTGACCCGGGAGGATCCTACAATGAGCAGTTCTTC. It encodes CASSFDPGGSYNEQFF.

The chain carries TRBV6-6 and TRBJ1-4, with D unresolved. Germline CDR1 reads MNHNY; CDR2 reads SVGAGI (reference sequence). V was cut by 0 bases and J by 8 bases, with 10 bases left in between. The CDR3 sequence is 14 residues long. In nucleotides, the CDR3 is TGTGCCAGCAGTTACTCGATCAAGTCGGAAAAACTGTTTTTT. Translated, it gives CASSYSIKSEKLFF.

In this sample, this clonotype turned up many times. V is TRBV3-1 and J is TRBJ2-3; 9 nucleotides align to TRBD2. This CDR3 region has 16 residues. The germline V gene encodes CDR1 LGHDT and CDR2 YNNKEL (reference sequence). The J segment lost 2 bases and the V segment lost 4 bases, leaving 7 bases of the junction unmatched. The CDR3 loop is CASSRRASGVTDTQYF. CDR3 in DNA: TGTGCCAGCAGCCGGCGAGCTAGCGGGGTCACAGATACGCAGTATTTT.

This clonotype occurred many times. J is TRBJ1-1 and V is TRBV12-3 or TRBV12-4; the D gene is possibly TRBD1 (6 bases). Deletions cut 0 bases from V and 1 base from J, with 15 bases between. The CDR3 runs to 17 residues. The CDR3 DNA is TGTGCCAGCAGTTTAGCCCCGACAGGCACCCAGAACACTGAAGCTTTCTTT. Protein product: CASSLAPTGTQNTEAFF.

Only a few counts were recorded for this clonotype. This chain connects TRBV20-1 to TRBJ2-1, with D possibly matching TRBD1 (5 bases). CDR1 DFQATT and CDR2 SNEGSKA come from the germline V gene (reference sequence). V dropped 5 bases and J dropped 2 bases, with 13 bases sitting between them. This CDR3 spans 14 amino acids. CDR3 region: CSAGKGQAYNEQFF. CDR3 bases: TGCAGTGCTGGTAAGGGGCAGGCCTACAATGAGCAGTTCTTC.

The chain combines TRBV10-2 with TRBJ2-7, with D possibly being TRBD2 (5 bases). Trimming shortened V by 0 bases and J by 2 bases, and 8 bases separated the two germline ends. The CDR3 totals 14 residues. Germline CDR1 and CDR2: WSHSY and SAAADI. The CDR3 region has the DNA TGCGCCAGCAGTGAGTCGATCGGGACCTACGAGCAGTACTTC. Amino acids: CASSESIGTYEQYF.

This clonotype was recorded at least ten times. The rearrangement joins TRBV7-9 to TRBJ2-1, with TRBD2 matching 7 bases. CDR1 is SEHNR and CDR2 is FQNEAQ in the germline V gene (reference sequence). CDR3 length: 14 amino acids. Trimming removed 0 bases from V and 10 bases from J; junction bases left unmatched: 6. DNA of the CDR3: TGTGCCAGCAGCTTAGCGGGAGGGCCGAGGGAGCAGTTCTTC. Encoded protein: CASSLAGGPREQFF. The variable domain in full, completed from reference TRBV7-9 and TRBJ2-1, reads DTGVSQNPRHKITKRGQNVTFRCDPISEHNRLYWYRQTLGQGPEFLTYFQNEAQLEKSRLLSDRFSAERPKGSFSTLEIQRTEQGDSAMYLCASSLAGGPREQFFGPGTRLTVL.

This clonotype was detected many times. The chain uses TRBV5-6 and TRBJ2-7; no definite D call. Germline CDR1 SGHDT, CDR2 YYEEEE. Trimming pared 2 bases from V and 7 bases from J, leaving 7 bases between. The CDR3 spans 11 residues. CDR3 loop: CASSFAGEQYF. In DNA, the CDR3 is TGTGCCAGCAGCTTCGCCGGGGAGCAGTACTTC.

The gene calls are TRBV10-3 and TRBJ2-2, with D tentatively TRBD1 (6 bases). Germline V gene data show CDR1 as ENHRY and CDR2 as SYGVKD. V shed 2 bases and J shed 4 bases, with 11 bases lying between them. The CDR3 has 15 amino acids. The CDR3: CAISEPDRFTGELFF. In DNA form, the CDR3 reads TGTGCCATCAGTGAGCCGGACAGATTCACCGGGGAGCTGTTTTTT.

This clonotype was seen a few times. The rearrangement links TRBV7-9 to TRBJ1-1, with D hard to call. The CDR3 is 13 residues long. The germline CDR1 and CDR2 sequences are SEHNR and FQNEAQ (reference sequence). With 5 bases removed from V and 4 bases from J, the gap between germline ends came to 11 bases. CDR3 sequence: CASSLPLGTEAFF. As DNA, the CDR3 is TGTGCCAGCAGCCTCCCTTTGGGCACTGAAGCTTTCTTT. Filled out from reference TRBV7-9 and TRBJ1-1, the complete variable domain reads DTGVSQNPRHKITKRGQNVTFRCDPISEHNRLYWYRQTLGQGPEFLTYFQNEAQLEKSRLLSDRFSAERPKGSFSTLEIQRTEQGDSAMYLCASSLPLGTEAFFGQGTRLTVV.

This clonotype appeared many times. The J gene is TRBJ1-2, the V gene TRBV3-1; weak D call: TRBD1 (6 bases). The CDR3 runs 15 residues. V lost 1 base, J lost 4 bases, and 13 bases lay in between. Germline V lookup: CDR1 LGHDT, CDR2 YNNKEL (reference sequence). CDR3 DNA: TGTGCCAGCAGCCAAGTCGGCAGGGGAATCTATGGCTACACCTTC. Protein sequence: CASSQVGRGIYGYTF. The full variable domain, its missing parts supplied by reference TRBV3-1 and TRBJ1-2, is DTAVSQTPKYLVTQMGNDKSIKCEQNLGHDTMYWYKQDSKKFLKIMFSYNNKELIINETVPNRFSPKSPDKAHLNLHINSLELGDSAVYFCASSQVGRGIYGYTFGSGTRLTVV.

The chain employs TRBV20-1 and TRBJ2-3; 11 nucleotides match TRBD2. CDR1 and CDR2 (germline): DFQATT, SNEGSKA (reference sequence). The length of the CDR3 is 15 residues. With 6 bases clipped from V and 3 bases from J, the junction kept 8 bases outside the gene matches. Here the CDR3 reads CSARPSGRLTDTQYF. In DNA form, the CDR3 reads TGCAGTGCGCGACCTAGCGGGAGGCTGACAGATACGCAGTATTTT.

The count of this clonotype is one. This chain connects TRBV4-2 to TRBJ2-5, with 10 bases fitting TRBD2. The CDR3 is made up of 16 amino acids. Germline trimming cut 2 bases from V and 5 bases from J; bases unmatched to any gene: 8. In germline, CDR1 is LGHNA, CDR2 YNFKEQ. The CDR3 bases are TGTGCCAGCAGCCAAATCCTAGCGGGAGTTGGGGAGACCCAGTACTTC. Its protein product is CASSQILAGVGETQYF.

A note on this clonotype: A read error may produce the germline difference seen at one junction end. This chain joins TRBV7-9 and TRBJ1-6; 9 bases are a match to TRBD1. Germline lookup yields CDR1 SEHNR and CDR2 FQNEAQ (reference sequence). The CDR3 totals 18 residues. The CDR3 DNA is TGTACCAGCAGCTTTTTTGCAACAGGGGGCGTACAGAATTCACCCCTCCACTTT. Translating gives CTSSFFATGGVQNSPLHF.

This chain uses TRBV10-3 with TRBJ1-6, with 8 bases fitting TRBD1. This CDR3 contains 14 residues. Germline CDR1 ENHRY, CDR2 SYGVKD. The trim removed 6 bases at V and 6 bases at J, leaving 4 bases unmatched. CDR3 DNA: TGTGCCATCAGCCAGGGGGCTCTTAATTCACCCCTCCACTTT. Translated: CAISQGALNSPLHF.

The rearrangement uses TRBV2 and TRBJ1-6; 9 nucleotides align to TRBD1. CDR1 is SNHLY and CDR2 is FYNNEI in the germline V gene. The length of the CDR3 is 15 residues. The V gene end was trimmed by 6 bases and the J gene end by 7 bases; junction bases not matched to a gene: 7. The CDR3 protein is CASRAGQGWNSPLHF. DNA of the CDR3: TGTGCCAGCAGGGCTGGACAGGGGTGGAATTCACCCCTCCACTTT. Based on the CDR3 plus reference TRBV2 and TRBJ1-6, the full variable domain is EPEVTQTPSHQVTQMGQEVILRCVPISNHLYFYWYRQILGQKVEFLVSFYNNEISEKSEIFDDQFSVERPDGSNFTLKIRSTKLEDSAMYFCASRAGQGWNSPLHFGNGTRLTVT.

This clonotype was counted a few times. The CDR3 reads CATSDFLLAGGADTQYF. The CDR3 DNA reads as TGTGCCACCAGTGATTTCCTTTTAGCGGGAGGAGCAGATACGCAGTATTTT. The rearrangement uses TRBV24-1 and TRBJ2-3; 10 bases match TRBD2. V trimming: 1 base; J trimming: 4 bases; junction bases outside the gene matches: 7. The CDR3 consists of 17 residues. Germline V lookup: CDR1 KGHDR, CDR2 SFDVKD.

There are many counts of this clonotype. The rearrangement links TRBV20-1 to TRBJ2-7, with D possibly matching TRBD2 (6 bases). The germline V gene encodes CDR1 DFQATT and CDR2 SNEGSKA (reference sequence). The CDR3 runs to 15 residues. V was clipped by 3 bases and J by 2 bases, with 17 bases between them. The DNA for the CDR3 is TGCAGTGCTAGCTGGCCTGGGACTGCGACCTACGAGCAGTACTTC. Protein: CSASWPGTATYEQYF.

In this sample, this clonotype turned up many times. The gene calls are TRBV11-2 and TRBJ2-5; no firm D call. The CDR3 is 14 amino acids. Germline assignment: CDR1 SGHAT and CDR2 FQNNGV. Between the trimmed V and J ends, which lost 0 bases and 4 bases, there was a span of 9 bases. The CDR3 here is CASSLDGLIETQYF. The CDR3 DNA reads TGTGCCAGCAGCTTAGATGGGTTGATAGAGACCCAGTACTTC.

This clonotype was seen a handful of times. The V gene is TRBV20-1, the J gene TRBJ2-1; D unresolved. Germline V CDR1 and CDR2: DFQATT, SNEGSKA (reference sequence). With 2 bases removed from V and 10 bases from J, the gap between germline ends came to 15 bases. The CDR3 has 13 amino acids. CDR3 protein: CSARRDLTWEQFF. DNA for the CDR3: TGCAGTGCTAGACGAGACCTCACTTGGGAGCAGTTCTTC.

Points on this clonotype: One end of the junction does not line up with germline, which may come from a read error. The chain is built from TRBV7-9 and TRBJ2-7; possibly TRBD2 for D (6 bases). The germline V gene encodes CDR1 SEHNR and CDR2 FQNEAQ (reference sequence). The CDR3 contains 16 residues. The CDR3 coding sequence is TGCGCCAGCAGCCAAGGTGCCGGGGGAAGCTCCTACGAGCAGTACTTC. This codes for CASSQGAGGSSYEQYF.

The V call is TRBV11-2, the J call TRBJ1-2; D ambiguous. The CDR3 is 13 residues long. Trimming stripped 5 bases from V and 0 bases from J, with 7 bases between. Looked up from germline, CDR1 is SGHAT and CDR2 is FQNNGV. The CDR3 sequence is CASSDGPNYGYTF. CDR3 bases: TGTGCCAGCAGCGACGGCCCTAACTATGGCTACACCTTC.

This clonotype turned up a few times. J is TRBJ2-1 and V is TRBV3-1; 12 bases fit TRBD2. Losses at the gene ends were 2 bases for V and 4 bases for J; bases not matched to a gene: 6. Germline V gives CDR1 LGHDT, CDR2 YNNKEL (reference sequence). The CDR3 length is 17 residues. The DNA for the CDR3 is TGTGCCAGCAGCCAAACCAGGACTAGCGGGAAATACAATGAGCAGTTCTTC. Amino acid sequence: CASSQTRTSGKYNEQFF.

This clonotype was counted ten times or more. This rearrangement joins TRBV27 to TRBJ2-3, with D perhaps being TRBD1 or TRBD2 (6 bases each). The germline CDR1 and CDR2 sequences are MNHEY and SMNVEV (reference sequence). V was shortened by 1 base and J by 3 bases, with 14 bases between the two germline ends. The CDR3 spans 16 residues. The chain's CDR3 is CASSLFLGGGTDTQYF. CDR3 nucleotide sequence: TGTGCCAGCAGTTTATTCCTTGGAGGGGGGACAGATACGCAGTATTTT.

This clonotype occurred many times. The chain employs TRBV11-2 and TRBJ2-3; 9 nucleotides agree with TRBD1. Germline V lookup: CDR1 SGHAT, CDR2 FQNNGV. This CDR3 region has 16 residues. J lost 5 bases, V lost 3 bases, and 9 bases had no gene match. CDR3 sequence reads: CASSLSRDRVGDTQYF. The CDR3 region has the DNA TGTGCCAGCAGCTTGAGCCGGGACAGGGTGGGAGATACGCAGTATTTT.

This clonotype occurred a few times. V gene TRBV4-1 combines with J gene TRBJ1-4, with D unresolved. Trimming stripped 1 base from V and 8 bases from J, with 14 bases between. The V gene's germline CDR1 is MGHRA and CDR2 YSYEKL. CDR3 length: 15 amino acids. The CDR3 bases are TGCGCCAGCAGCCAAGCGGGAGCCTTCGGGGAAAAACTGTTTTTT. Encoded protein: CASSQAGAFGEKLFF.